This T cell receptor beta chain is drawn from a study of T cell changes during pregnancy in multiple sclerosis. Clones were sequenced by immunoSEQ multiplex PCR, and TCRdb holds only the in-frame ones, with some missing. The sample includes some 49,000 clones, nearly 90% of them seen just once. In this sample, this clone turned up a few times. The receptor was isolated from a female donor in good health, enrolled as a control in a pregnancy study. This specimen consisted of peripheral blood, obtained after pregnancy.

CDR3 DNA: TGTGCCACCTCTCCACACTTCGGGGGGAGCTCCTACAATGAGCAGTTCTTC. Protein sequence: CATSPHFGGSSYNEQFF. The chain recombines TRBV19 with TRBJ2-1; the match to TRBD2 covers 7 bases. Unmatched junction bases numbered 15, after V lost 10 bases and J lost 0 bases. The CDR3 loop spans 17 amino acids. Germline CDR1 reads LNHDA; CDR2 reads SQIVND (reference sequence).